This is a list of T cell receptor beta chains from one sample in a study of cytomegalovirus exposure and HLA in healthy donors. Data came from immunoSEQ multiplex PCR; TCRdb stores just in-frame clones and leaves some out. Of hundreds of thousands of clones listed, approximately 90% were seen once; the top ten hold approximately 0.94%. The specimen was PBMCs. The receptors shown here come from a woman younger than 30 in good health and CMV-seronegative. Both conserved end residues are part of each CDR3. The D gene is left open where the match is weak. Some rows mark clone size as missing; the rest say once, few, many or name a class of expanded clone.

d_gene	v_gene	j_gene	abundance	CDR3aa	CDR3nt
-	TRBV5-1	TRBJ2-5	-	CASSWTSTDKETQYF	TGCGCCAGCAGCTGGACGTCGACAGACAAAGAGACCCAGTACTTC
TRBD1	TRBV7-3	TRBJ1-2	many	CASSLTGQGFRDYTF	TGTGCCAGCAGCTTAACGGGACAGGGGTTTCGAGACTACACCTTC
TRBD1	TRBV6-1	TRBJ1-2	-	CASSDGTGGFYGYTF	TGTGCCAGCAGTGATGGGACAGGAGGATTCTATGGCTACACCTTC
-	TRBV5-1	TRBJ2-3	-	CASSWGLKGGASTDTQYF	TGCGCCAGCAGCTGGGGCCTCAAGGGCGGGGCTAGCACAGATACGCAGTATTTT
-	TRBV19	TRBJ2-7	-	CASSLTGIEQYF	TGTGCCAGTAGTCTTACAGGGATCGAGCAGTACTTC
TRBD1	TRBV5-1	TRBJ2-7	-	CASSSSDRGDEQYF	TGCGCCAGCAGCTCATCCGACAGGGGGGATGAGCAGTACTTC
-	TRBV27	TRBJ1-2	-	CASWGGRGLSDYGYTF	TGTGCCAGCTGGGGGGGGCGCGGATTAAGTGACTATGGCTACACCTTC
-	TRBV28	TRBJ1-1	-	CASSIQDGDTEAFF	TGTGCCAGCAGCATACAGGATGGGGACACTGAAGCTTTCTTT
-	TRBV6-1	TRBJ1-1	-	CASSEDTGNTEAFF	TGTGCCAGCAGTGAAGACACAGGGAACACTGAAGCTTTCTTT
-	TRBV5-1	TRBJ2-5	-	CASSLVAIQETQYF	TGCGCCAGCAGCTTGGTTGCGATACAAGAGACCCAGTACTTC
TRBD2	TRBV6-1	TRBJ2-3	-	CASRRTSGYTDTQYF	TGTGCCAGCAGGAGGACTAGCGGATACACAGATACGCAGTATTTT
-	TRBV10-2	TRBJ2-2	once	CASRTAPGNTGELFF	TGCGCCAGCAGGACGGCTCCGGGAAACACCGGGGAGCTGTTTTTT
-	TRBV2	TRBJ1-2	-	CASSVIYGYTF	TGTGCCAGCAGTGTAATCTATGGCTACACCTTC
-	TRBV6-5	TRBJ2-5	-	CASSRGLTQETQYF	TGTGCCAGCAGCCGCGGACTAACTCAAGAGACCCAGTACTTC
TRBD1	TRBV19	TRBJ2-1	-	CASSTQGQFNEQFF	TGTGCCAGTAGTACCCAGGGACAGTTCAATGAGCAGTTCTTC
-	TRBV27	TRBJ1-2	-	CASSPPGRGYGYTF	TGTGCCAGCAGCCCACCGGGGAGGGGCTATGGCTACACCTTC
TRBD1	TRBV5-1	TRBJ1-2	few	CASGTGYGYTF	TGCGCCAGCGGGACAGGATATGGCTACACCTTC
TRBD2	TRBV5-4	TRBJ2-5	-	CASSLVSSGIKTQYF	TGTGCCAGCAGTCTTGTGTCTAGCGGGATAAAGACCCAGTACTTC
TRBD2	TRBV7-2	TRBJ2-4	-	CASSLVAGERNIQYF	TGTGCCAGCAGCTTAGTGGCGGGAGAAAGAAACATTCAGTACTTC
-	TRBV19	TRBJ2-3	-	CASSIESLATADTQYF	TGTGCCAGTAGTATAGAATCTCTAGCCACGGCAGATACGCAGTATTTT
TRBD2	TRBV28	TRBJ2-7	-	CASSLGLAGSYEQYF	TGTGCCAGCAGCCTCGGGCTAGCGGGTAGCTACGAGCAGTACTTC
-	TRBV5-1	TRBJ1-1	many	CASRGETEAFF	TGCGCCAGCAGAGGGGAAACTGAAGCTTTCTTT
-	TRBV4-2	TRBJ2-1	-	CASSQSSGYYNEQFF	TGTGCCAGCAGCCAATCCAGCGGCTACTACAATGAGCAGTTCTTC
TRBD1	TRBV7-9	TRBJ1-5	-	CASSLASGTANQPQHF	TGTGCCAGCAGCTTAGCGTCGGGGACAGCAAATCAGCCCCAGCATTTT
-	TRBV29-1	TRBJ1-2	few	CSVEVDDLGVYGYTF	TGCAGCGTTGAAGTGGACGACCTCGGGGTCTATGGCTACACCTTC
-	TRBV23-1	TRBJ1-5	-	CASSLRTVLNQPQHF	TGCGCCAGCAGTCTAAGAACGGTTCTCAATCAGCCCCAGCATTTT
-	TRBV5-1	TRBJ2-4	-	CASNEGVTPNIQYF	TGCGCCAGCAACGAGGGGGTCACCCCAAACATTCAGTACTTC
TRBD1	TRBV6-5	TRBJ1-2	-	CASSYSSKGQLYGYTF	TGTGCCAGCAGTTACTCGAGTAAGGGACAGCTCTATGGCTACACCTTC
TRBD2	TRBV15	TRBJ2-1	-	CATSRGLAGGEEQFF	TGTGCCACCAGCAGAGGGCTAGCGGGAGGGGAGGAGCAGTTCTTC
TRBD1	TRBV30	TRBJ2-7	-	CAWSTAWRGQGTHEQYF	TGTGCCTGGAGTACAGCCTGGCGGGGACAGGGGACCCACGAGCAGTACTTC
-	TRBV6-6	TRBJ1-5	-	CASRSPGLLDQPQHF	TGTGCCAGCAGGTCACCGGGACTACTTGATCAGCCCCAGCATTTT
-	TRBV27	TRBJ1-5	-	CASSRVGRGITNNQPQHF	TGTGCCAGCAGTAGGGTCGGACGAGGGATCACCAACAATCAGCCCCAGCATTTT
-	TRBV5-1	TRBJ2-1	-	CASSPPASEQFF	TGCGCCAGCAGCCCTCCAGCGAGTGAGCAGTTCTTC
TRBD1	TRBV19	TRBJ2-1	-	CASRPPGQPYNEQFF	TGTGCCAGTAGGCCACCGGGACAGCCTTACAATGAGCAGTTCTTC
TRBD2	TRBV28	TRBJ2-1	-	CASSLLAGGLGEQFF	TGTGCCAGCAGTTTACTAGCGGGAGGGTTGGGCGAGCAGTTCTTC